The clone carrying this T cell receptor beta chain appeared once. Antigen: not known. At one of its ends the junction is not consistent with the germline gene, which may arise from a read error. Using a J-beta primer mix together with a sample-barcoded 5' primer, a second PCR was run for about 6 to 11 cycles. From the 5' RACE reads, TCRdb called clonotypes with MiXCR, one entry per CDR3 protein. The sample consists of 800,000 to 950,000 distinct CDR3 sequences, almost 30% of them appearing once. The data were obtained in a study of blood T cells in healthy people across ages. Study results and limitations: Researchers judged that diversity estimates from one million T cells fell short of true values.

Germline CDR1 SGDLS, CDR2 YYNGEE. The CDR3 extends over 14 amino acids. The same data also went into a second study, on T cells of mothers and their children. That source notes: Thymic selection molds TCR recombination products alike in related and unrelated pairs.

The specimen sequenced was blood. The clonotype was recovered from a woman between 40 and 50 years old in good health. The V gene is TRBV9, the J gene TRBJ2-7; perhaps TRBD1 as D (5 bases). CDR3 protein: CASSSHRSSYVQYF. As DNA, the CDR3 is TGTGCCAGCAGCTCACACAGGAGCTCCTACGTGCAGTACTTC.